This T cell receptor beta chain was sequenced during a study of cytomegalovirus exposure and HLA in healthy donors. Germline-derived CDR1 and CDR2 are SQVTM and ANQGSEA. The CDR3 covers 14 residues. The ends were cut back, 4 bases at V and 0 bases at J, with 9 bases in the middle. Profiling relied on immunoSEQ multiplex PCR, and the TCRdb table lists in-frame clones only, not all of them. This repertoire shows some 64,000 clones, approximately 97% found once; its top ten account for around 1.5%. The donors were members of the validation cohort comprising about 130 subjects, separate from the roughly 650-subject first cohort. On this clone itself: The antigen is undetermined.

Regarding the study as a whole: The listing of roughly 160 TCR beta chains classed them as cytomegalovirus-associated. Reports indicated that the classifier achieved high specificity and sensitivity in diagnosing cytomegalovirus status.

Sequencing was done on a sample of PBMCs. The source is a woman in her late teens or twenties in good health and CMV-seropositive. V usage is TRBV29-1 and J usage is TRBJ2-2; no clear D gene. In nucleotides, the CDR3 is TGCAGCGTTGGACACAAAACGAACACCGGGGAGCTGTTTTTT. Protein: CSVGHKTNTGELFF.